This T cell receptor beta chain was sequenced in a study of a mutant IDH1 vaccine in newly diagnosed glioma. As concerns this clone: Its antigen is as yet unknown.

The data were produced by immunoSEQ multiplex PCR, yet TCRdb's version contains in-frame clones alone and is incomplete. The sample has 60,000 to 65,000 clones, about four fifths seen once. This CDR3 contains 17 residues. J gave up 5 bases and V 1 base, and 9 bases lay outside the gene matches. In germline, CDR1 is SGHRS, CDR2 YFSETQ. Time point: week 35, safety follow-up. Vaccination used 300 ug of mutant IDH1 20-mer peptide per dose, with topical imiquimod. The sample was PBMCs, taken from a glioma patient whose treatment included an IDH1 peptide vaccine. The rearrangement uses TRBV5-1 and TRBJ2-5; 12 bases match TRBD1. The TCR sequence derives from a man in his forties with glioma. CDR3 in amino acids: CASSLRWDRGRRETQYF. The CDR3 bases are TGCGCCAGCAGCTTGAGGTGGGACAGGGGGCGACGCGAGACCCAGTACTTC.